A selection of T cell receptor beta chains follows, all from one sample in a study of identical twins. Using its own MiXCR run on the 5' RACE reads, TCRdb lists one record per CDR3 protein. Of hundreds of thousands of distinct CDR3 sequences listed, about 9.4% are singletons. These data were also filed under a second study, of yellow fever vaccine responses in identical twins.

The sequenced sample was PBMCs. All receptors derive from a woman between 18 and 30 years old in good health. Each CDR3 is given with its conserved first and last residue. A D gene is named only where the DNA matches it firmly. Clone size is stated in some rows and not others, as once, few, many or a class when expanded.

CDR3 length	V gene	clone size	D gene	J gene	CDR3 protein	CDR3 DNA
15	TRBV12-3/TRBV12-4	many	-	TRBJ2-1	CASSSRQVRGNEQFF	TGTGCCAGCAGCTCCCGACAGGTTCGGGGCAATGAGCAGTTCTTC
13	TRBV2	-	-	TRBJ2-2	CASGSGPTGELFF	TGTGCCAGCGGCTCCGGCCCAACCGGGGAGCTGTTTTTT
14	TRBV6-5	many	-	TRBJ2-7	CASSYSLQSYEQYF	TGTGCCAGCAGTTACTCGCTACAGTCCTACGAGCAGTACTTC
15	TRBV12-3/TRBV12-4	many	-	TRBJ2-3	CASSFWGLGTDTQYF	TGTGCCAGCAGTTTCTGGGGGTTGGGCACAGATACGCAGTATTTT
16	TRBV5-6	-	TRBD2	TRBJ2-7	CASASGTGLEYYEQYF	TGTGCCAGCGCCTCAGGTACGGGACTAGAATACTACGAGCAGTACTTC
18	TRBV5-1	many	TRBD2	TRBJ2-5	CASSRLNLAGGHQETQYF	TGCGCCAGCAGCCGACTGAATCTAGCGGGAGGGCATCAAGAGACCCAGTACTTC
16	TRBV29-1	once	-	TRBJ2-2	CSVGLGARGAFGELFF	TGCAGCGTTGGACTGGGGGCGCGTGGGGCCTTCGGGGAGCTGTTTTTT
15	TRBV4-1	-	-	TRBJ1-2	CASSQDPKTGSGYTF	TGCGCCAGCAGCCAAGACCCAAAAACGGGGAGCGGCTACACCTTC
17	TRBV11-2	-	-	TRBJ1-1	CASSSGLLQRRGTEAFF	TGTGCCAGCAGCTCCGGACTTCTGCAACGGAGAGGGACTGAAGCTTTCTTT
15	TRBV20-1	many	TRBD2	TRBJ2-3	CSAPFSGRATDTQYF	TGCAGTGCTCCGTTTAGCGGGAGGGCTACAGATACGCAGTATTTT
13	TRBV3-1	many	TRBD2	TRBJ2-5	CASSLSGVETQYF	TGTGCCAGCAGCCTTAGCGGGGTAGAGACCCAGTACTTC
16	TRBV4-1	-	-	TRBJ2-2	CASSHPGSSNTGELFF	TGCGCCAGCAGCCACCCCGGGAGCAGTAACACCGGGGAGCTGTTTTTT
15	TRBV5-1	few	-	TRBJ1-1	CASSLTGKPNTEAFF	TGCGCCAGCAGCTTGACCGGGAAACCGAACACTGAAGCTTTCTTT
16	TRBV11-3	-	-	TRBJ2-2	CASSRRDGGRPGELFF	TGTGCCAGCAGCCGCCGGGACGGGGGGCGTCCTGGGGAGCTGTTTTTT
14	TRBV6-1	-	TRBD2	TRBJ2-5	CASRTSGRGETQYF	TGTGCCAGCAGGACTAGCGGGCGAGGGGAGACCCAGTACTTC
14	TRBV27	few	-	TRBJ1-2	CASSLLREASGYTF	TGTGCCAGCAGCCTTTTAAGGGAGGCATCTGGCTACACCTTC